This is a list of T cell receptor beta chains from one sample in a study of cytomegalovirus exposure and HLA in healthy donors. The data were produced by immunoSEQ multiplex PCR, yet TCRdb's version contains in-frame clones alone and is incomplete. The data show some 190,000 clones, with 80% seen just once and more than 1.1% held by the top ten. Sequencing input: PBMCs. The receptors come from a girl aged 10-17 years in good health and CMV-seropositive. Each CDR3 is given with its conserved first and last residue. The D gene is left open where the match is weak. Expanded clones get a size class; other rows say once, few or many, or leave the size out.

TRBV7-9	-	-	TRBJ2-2	CASSSNRLQNTGELFF	TGTGCCAGCAGCTCAAATCGACTCCAGAACACCGGGGAGCTGTTTTTT
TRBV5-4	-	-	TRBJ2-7	CASSFGGGAPGYEQYF	TGTGCCAGCAGCTTCGGAGGCGGAGCCCCCGGGTACGAGCAGTACTTC
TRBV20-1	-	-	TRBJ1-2	CSAPSFSGYTF	TGCAGTGCCCCCTCTTTTAGCGGCTACACCTTC
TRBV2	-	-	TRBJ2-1	CASMITGGLYNEQFF	TGTGCCAGCATGATAACCGGGGGTTTATACAATGAGCAGTTCTTC
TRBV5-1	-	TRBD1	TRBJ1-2	CASSLAEGQDYGCTF	TGCGCCAGCAGCTTGGCCGAGGGACAGGACTATGGCTGCACCTTC
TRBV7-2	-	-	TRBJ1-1	CASSPEANTEAFF	TGTGCCAGCAGCCCTGAGGCGAACACTGAAGCTTTCTTT
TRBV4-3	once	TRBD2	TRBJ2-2	CASSPGLAETGELFF	TGCGCCAGCAGCCCAGGACTAGCGGAGACCGGGGAGCTGTTTTTT
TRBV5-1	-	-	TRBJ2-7	CASSSPTGSSYEQYF	TGCGCCAGCAGCTCGCCGACTGGTAGCTCCTACGAGCAGTACTTC
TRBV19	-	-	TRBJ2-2	CASSTDIAGELFF	TGTGCCAGTAGTACGGACATTGCCGGGGAGCTGTTTTTT
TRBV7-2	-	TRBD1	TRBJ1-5	CASSFGTGRNSGNQPQHF	TGTGCCAGCAGCTTTGGGACAGGGCGCAACAGTGGCAATCAGCCCCAGCATTTT
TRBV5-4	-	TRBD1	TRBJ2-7	CASSLTGVGVGQQYF	TGTGCCAGCAGCCTCACAGGGGTTGGTGTAGGTCAGCAGTACTTC
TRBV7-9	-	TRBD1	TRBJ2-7	CASSVQGKLGEQYF	TGTGCCAGCAGTGTACAGGGGAAGCTGGGCGAGCAGTACTTC
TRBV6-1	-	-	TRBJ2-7	CASSEQGSHEQYF	TGTGCCAGCAGTGAACAGGGTTCTCACGAGCAGTACTTC
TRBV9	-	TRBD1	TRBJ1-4	CASSVSGTGHEKLFF	TGTGCCAGCAGCGTATCCGGGACAGGGCACGAAAAACTGTTTTTT
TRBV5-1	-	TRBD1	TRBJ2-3	CASSLEGQLSDTQYF	TGCGCCAGCAGCTTGGAGGGACAGTTATCAGATACGCAGTATTTT
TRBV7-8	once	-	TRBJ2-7	CASKGDYAYEQYF	TGTGCCAGCAAAGGTGACTATGCCTACGAACAGTACTTC
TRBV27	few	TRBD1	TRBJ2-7	CASSLKGASGPYEQYF	TGTGCCAGCAGTTTAAAGGGGGCGTCAGGCCCCTACGAGCAGTACTTC
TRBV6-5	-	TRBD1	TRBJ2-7	CASRQGSSYEQYF	TGTGCCAGCAGACAGGGGAGCTCCTACGAGCAGTACTTC
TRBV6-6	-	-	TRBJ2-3	CASSYLFRGSTDTQYF	TGTGCCAGCAGTTACCTTTTTAGGGGAAGCACAGATACGCAGTATTTT
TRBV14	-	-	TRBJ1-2	CASSVWNGNGYTF	TGTGCCAGCAGCGTATGGAACGGGAATGGCTACACCTTC
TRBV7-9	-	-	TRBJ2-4	CASTPLGGTKNIQYF	TGTGCCAGCACCCCATTGGGGGGAACCAAAAACATTCAGTACTTC
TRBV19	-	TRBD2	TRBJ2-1	CASSISSGSLNEQFF	TGTGCCAGTAGTATATCCAGCGGGAGCCTCAATGAGCAGTTCTTC